The following is a T cell receptor beta chain sequence with its context. Its antigen is still unknown. Adult donors, all healthy and HIV-negative, had no recent acute infections or vaccinations. Donors comprised only Caucasian adults living in Nashville, Tennessee. This record belongs to a study of shared clonotypes between healthy human individuals. Overall study findings and caveats: Shared across a few donors were 4% to 5% of the naive CD4 clonotypes.

At a deep level, the assay was run. Libraries were prepared by immunoSEQ multiplex PCR; TCRdb keeps only in-frame clonotypes and omits some of them. The table has roughly 2,300,000 clones, approximately 90% seen once. The V gene lost 3 bases and the J gene lost 6 bases, with 6 bases spanning the gap. This CDR3 is built from 11 residues. Germline lookup yields CDR1 LNHDA and CDR2 SQIVND (reference sequence). The chain joins TRBV19 to TRBJ2-7; D is unclear. Sequencing used naive CD4+ T cells from PBMCs. Subset here: CD45RA+ positively selected. This sequence originates from a man younger than 35 in good health. Some clones in this sample may be carry-over from other donors' samples. The CDR3 spells CASSIYGEQYF. CDR3 nucleotides: TGTGCCAGTAGTATTTATGGCGAGCAGTACTTC. The variable domain in full, completed from reference TRBV19 and TRBJ2-7, reads DGGITQSPKYLFRKEGQNVTLSCEQNLNHDAMYWYRQDPGQGLRLIYYSQIVNDFQKGDIAEGYSVSREKKESFPLTVTSAQKNPTAFYLCASSIYGEQYFGPGTRLTVT.